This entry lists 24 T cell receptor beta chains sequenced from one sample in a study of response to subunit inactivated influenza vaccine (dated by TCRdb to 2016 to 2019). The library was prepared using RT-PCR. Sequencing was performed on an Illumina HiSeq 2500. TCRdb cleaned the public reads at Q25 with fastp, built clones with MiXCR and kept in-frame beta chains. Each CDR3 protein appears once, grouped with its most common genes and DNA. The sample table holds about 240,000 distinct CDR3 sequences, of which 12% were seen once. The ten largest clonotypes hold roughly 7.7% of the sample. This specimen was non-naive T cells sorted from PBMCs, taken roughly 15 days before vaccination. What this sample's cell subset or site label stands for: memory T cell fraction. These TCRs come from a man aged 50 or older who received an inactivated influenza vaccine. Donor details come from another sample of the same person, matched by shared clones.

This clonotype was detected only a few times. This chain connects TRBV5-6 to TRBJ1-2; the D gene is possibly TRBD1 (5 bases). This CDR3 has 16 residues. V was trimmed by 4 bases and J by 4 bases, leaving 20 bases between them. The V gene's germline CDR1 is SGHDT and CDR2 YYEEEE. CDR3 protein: CASSPPPGRGSYGYTF. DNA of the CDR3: TGTGCCAGCAGCCCACCCCCGGGACGGGGATCCTATGGCTACACCTTC.

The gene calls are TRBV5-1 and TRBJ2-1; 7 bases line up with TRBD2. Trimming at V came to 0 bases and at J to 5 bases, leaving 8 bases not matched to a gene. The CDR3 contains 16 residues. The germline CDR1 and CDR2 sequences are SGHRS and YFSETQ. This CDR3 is CASSLALGRSNNEQFF. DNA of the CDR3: TGCGCCAGCAGCTTGGCGCTCGGGAGGAGCAACAATGAGCAGTTCTTC.

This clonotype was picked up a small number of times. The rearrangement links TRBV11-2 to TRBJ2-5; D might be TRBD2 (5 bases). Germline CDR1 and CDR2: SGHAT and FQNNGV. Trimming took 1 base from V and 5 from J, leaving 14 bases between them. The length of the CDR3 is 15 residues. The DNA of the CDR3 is TGTGCCAGCAGCTTAGGTTTTGGCGGGTCGGAGACCCAGTACTTC. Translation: CASSLGFGGSETQYF.

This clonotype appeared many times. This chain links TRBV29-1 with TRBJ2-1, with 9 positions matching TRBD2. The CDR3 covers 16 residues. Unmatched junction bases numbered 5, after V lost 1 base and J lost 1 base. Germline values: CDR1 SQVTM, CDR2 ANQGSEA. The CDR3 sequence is CSVEGIAGDSYNEQFF. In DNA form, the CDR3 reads TGCAGCGTTGAAGGTATAGCGGGAGATTCCTACAATGAGCAGTTCTTC.

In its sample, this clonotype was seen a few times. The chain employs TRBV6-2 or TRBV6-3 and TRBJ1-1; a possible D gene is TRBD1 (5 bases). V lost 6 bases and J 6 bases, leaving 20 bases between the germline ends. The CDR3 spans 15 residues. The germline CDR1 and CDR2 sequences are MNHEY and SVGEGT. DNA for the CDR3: TGTGCCAGCAGAGACCCCAGGCTGGGGCGGCCTGAAGCTTTCTTT. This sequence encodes CASRDPRLGRPEAFF.

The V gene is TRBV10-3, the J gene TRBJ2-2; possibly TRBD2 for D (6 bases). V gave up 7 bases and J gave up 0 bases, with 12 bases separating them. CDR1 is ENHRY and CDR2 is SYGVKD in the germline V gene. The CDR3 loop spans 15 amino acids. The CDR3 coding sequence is TGTGCCATCACAGGCGGGGACGCGAACACCGGGGAGCTGTTTTTT. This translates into CAITGGDANTGELFF.

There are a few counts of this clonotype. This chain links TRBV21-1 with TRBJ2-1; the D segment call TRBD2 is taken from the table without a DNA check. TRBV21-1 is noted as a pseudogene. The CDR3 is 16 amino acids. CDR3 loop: CASSKGDGSTGNEQFF. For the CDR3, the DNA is TGTGCCAGCAGCAAAGGGGACGGGAGTACAGGCAATGAGCAGTTCTTC.

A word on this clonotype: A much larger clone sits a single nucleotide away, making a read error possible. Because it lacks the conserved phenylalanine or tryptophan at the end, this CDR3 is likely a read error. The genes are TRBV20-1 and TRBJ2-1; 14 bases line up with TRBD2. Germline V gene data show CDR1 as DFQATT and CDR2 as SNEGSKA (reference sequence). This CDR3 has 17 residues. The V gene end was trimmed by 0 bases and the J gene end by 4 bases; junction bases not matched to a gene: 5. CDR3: CSARDPRLAGGYNEQFL. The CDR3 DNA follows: TGCAGTGCTAGAGATCCACGACTAGCGGGAGGGTACAATGAGCAGTTCCTC.

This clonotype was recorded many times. The CDR3: CASRTGLAGRLYEQFF. CDR3 DNA: TGTGCCAGCAGGACGGGACTAGCGGGTCGTCTATACGAGCAGTTCTTC. The gene calls are TRBV6-2 or TRBV6-3 and TRBJ2-1; 12 bases agree with TRBD2. Trimming took 6 bases from V and 10 from J; bases not matched to a gene: 13. This CDR3 has 16 residues. Germline V CDR1 and CDR2: MNHEY, SVGEGT.

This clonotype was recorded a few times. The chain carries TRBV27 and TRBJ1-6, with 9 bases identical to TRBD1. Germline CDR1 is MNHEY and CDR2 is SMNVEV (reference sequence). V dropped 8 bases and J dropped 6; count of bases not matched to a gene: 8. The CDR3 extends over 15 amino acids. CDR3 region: CASQYTGGFNSPLHF. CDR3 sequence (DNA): TGTGCCAGCCAATATACAGGGGGCTTTAATTCACCCCTCCACTTT.

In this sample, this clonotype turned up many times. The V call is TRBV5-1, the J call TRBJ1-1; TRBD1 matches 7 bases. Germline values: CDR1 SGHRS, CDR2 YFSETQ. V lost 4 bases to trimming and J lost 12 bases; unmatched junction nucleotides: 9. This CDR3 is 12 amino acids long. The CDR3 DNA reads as TGCGCCAGCAGCGGGGACAGTCCGATCCCTTTCTTT. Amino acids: CASSGDSPIPFF.

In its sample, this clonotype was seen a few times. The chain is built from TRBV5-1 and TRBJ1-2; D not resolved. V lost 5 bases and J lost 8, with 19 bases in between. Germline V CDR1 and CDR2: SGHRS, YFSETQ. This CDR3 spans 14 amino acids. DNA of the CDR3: TGCGCCAGCAGGCCGGACGCAGGCAGACGGGGCTACACCTTC. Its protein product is CASRPDAGRRGYTF.

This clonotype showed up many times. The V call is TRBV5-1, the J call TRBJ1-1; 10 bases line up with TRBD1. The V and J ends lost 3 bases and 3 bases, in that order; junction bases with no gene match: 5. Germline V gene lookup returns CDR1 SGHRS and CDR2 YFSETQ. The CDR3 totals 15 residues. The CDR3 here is CASSWGQGLYTEAFF. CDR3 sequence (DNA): TGCGCCAGCAGCTGGGGACAGGGGCTTTACACTGAAGCTTTCTTT.

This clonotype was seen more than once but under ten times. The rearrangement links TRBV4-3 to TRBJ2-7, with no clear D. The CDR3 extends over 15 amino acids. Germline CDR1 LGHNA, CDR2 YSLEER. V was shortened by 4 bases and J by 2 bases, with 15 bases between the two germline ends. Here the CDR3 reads CASSLQRSVTYEQYF. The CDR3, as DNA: TGCGCCAGCAGCCTCCAGAGATCGGTTACCTACGAGCAGTACTTC.

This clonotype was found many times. The CDR3 coding sequence is TGTGCCAGCAGCGTAGGGTCGCACGGACCCACAGATACGCAGTATTTT. Protein: CASSVGSHGPTDTQYF. The chain carries TRBV9 and TRBJ2-3; no clear D. The CDR3 consists of 16 residues. The ends were cut back, 0 bases at V and 2 bases at J, with 13 bases in the middle. Germline values: CDR1 SGDLS, CDR2 YYNGEE.

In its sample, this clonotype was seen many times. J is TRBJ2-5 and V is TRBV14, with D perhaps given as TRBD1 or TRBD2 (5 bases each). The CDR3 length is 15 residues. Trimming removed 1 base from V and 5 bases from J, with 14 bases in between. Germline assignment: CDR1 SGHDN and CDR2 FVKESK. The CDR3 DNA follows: TGTGCCAGCAGCCAAGCCCGGGGCTTCAGGGAGACCCAGTACTTC. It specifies CASSQARGFRETQYF.

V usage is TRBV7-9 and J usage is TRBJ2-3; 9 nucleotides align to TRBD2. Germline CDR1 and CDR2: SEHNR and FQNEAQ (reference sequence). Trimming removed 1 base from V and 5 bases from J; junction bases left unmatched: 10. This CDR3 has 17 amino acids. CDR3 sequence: CASSLVGLAGVKDTQYF. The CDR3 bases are TGTGCCAGCAGCTTAGTTGGATTAGCGGGAGTCAAAGATACGCAGTATTTT.

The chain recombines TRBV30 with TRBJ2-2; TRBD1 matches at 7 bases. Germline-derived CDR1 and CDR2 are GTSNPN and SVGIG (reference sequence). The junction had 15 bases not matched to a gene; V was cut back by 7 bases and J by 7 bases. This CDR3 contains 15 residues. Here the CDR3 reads CALDASRGRGGELFF. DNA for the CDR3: TGTGCCTTGGATGCTTCTAGGGGGCGCGGCGGGGAGCTGTTTTTT. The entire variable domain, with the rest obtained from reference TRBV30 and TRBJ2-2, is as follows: SQTIHQWPATLVQPVGSPLSLECTVEGTSNPNLYWYRQAAGRGLQLLFYSVGIGQISSEVPQNLSASRPQDRQFILSSKKLLLSDSGFYLCALDASRGRGGELFFGEGSRLTVL.

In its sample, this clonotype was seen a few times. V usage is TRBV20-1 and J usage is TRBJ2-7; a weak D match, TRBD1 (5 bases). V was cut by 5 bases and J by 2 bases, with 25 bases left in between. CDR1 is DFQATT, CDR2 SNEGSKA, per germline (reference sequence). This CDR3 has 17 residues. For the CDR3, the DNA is TGCAGTGCTCCGGAATTGACAGCCGAGCTACTTACCTACGAGCAGTACTTC. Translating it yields CSAPELTAELLTYEQYF.

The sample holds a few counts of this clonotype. This CDR3 reads CASSSGTRDEQYF. The CDR3 region has the DNA TGCGCCAGCAGCTCCGGGACTAGGGACGAGCAGTACTTC. This chain uses TRBV5-1 with TRBJ2-7, with 8 nucleotides matching TRBD2. CDR1 is SGHRS, CDR2 YFSETQ, per germline. The CDR3 totals 13 residues. V lost 3 bases to trimming and J lost 5 bases; unmatched junction nucleotides: 4.

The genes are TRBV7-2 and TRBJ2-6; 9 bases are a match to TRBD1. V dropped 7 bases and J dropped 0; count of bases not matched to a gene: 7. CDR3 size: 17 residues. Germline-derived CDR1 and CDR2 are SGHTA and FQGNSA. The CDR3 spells CASNRDRAGSGANVLTF. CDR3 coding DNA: TGTGCCAGCAACCGGGACAGGGCTGGCTCTGGGGCCAACGTCCTGACTTTC.

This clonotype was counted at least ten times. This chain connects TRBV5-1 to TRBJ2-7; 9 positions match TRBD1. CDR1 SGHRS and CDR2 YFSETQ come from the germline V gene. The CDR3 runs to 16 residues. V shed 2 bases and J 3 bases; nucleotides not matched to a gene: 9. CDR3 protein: CASSFGAQGAVYEQYF. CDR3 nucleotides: TGCGCCAGCAGCTTCGGCGCACAGGGGGCTGTCTACGAGCAGTACTTC. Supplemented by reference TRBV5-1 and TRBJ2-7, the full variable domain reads KAGVTQTPRYLIKTRGQQVTLSCSPISGHRSVSWYQQTPGQGLQFLFEYFSETQRNKGNFPGRFSGRQFSNSRSEMNVSTLELGDSALYLCASSFGAQGAVYEQYFGPGTRLTVT.

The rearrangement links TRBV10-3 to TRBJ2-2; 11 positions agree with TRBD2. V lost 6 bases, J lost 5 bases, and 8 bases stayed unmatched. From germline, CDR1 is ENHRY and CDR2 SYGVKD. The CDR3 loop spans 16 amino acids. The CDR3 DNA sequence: TGTGCCATCAGCTCGACGACTAGCGGGATGACCGGGGAGCTGTTTTTT. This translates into CAISSTTSGMTGELFF.

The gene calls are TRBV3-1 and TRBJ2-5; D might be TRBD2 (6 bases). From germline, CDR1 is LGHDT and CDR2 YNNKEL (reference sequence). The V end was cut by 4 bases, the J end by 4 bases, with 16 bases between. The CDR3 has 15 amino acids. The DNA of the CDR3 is TGTGCCAGCAGCCCCCGGCGGAGGGCGGGAGAGACCCAGTACTTC. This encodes CASSPRRRAGETQYF.